A single sample gave rise to the 3 T cell receptor beta chains below, sequenced in a study of cytomegalovirus exposure and HLA in healthy donors. 60 Vbeta and 13 Jbeta primers were used in PCR. Data came from immunoSEQ multiplex PCR; TCRdb stores just in-frame clones and leaves some out. The data show roughly 200,000 clones, 86% seen once. Sequencing input: PBMCs. Source of these receptors: a woman aged 25 to 39 in good health and CMV-seronegative.

This clone was seen only once. J is TRBJ2-3 and V is TRBV7-3, with 7 bases identical to TRBD2. The germline CDR1 and CDR2 sequences are SGHTA and FQGTGA. V was clipped by 5 bases and J by 1 base; unmatched bases: 6. This CDR3 region has 15 residues. The CDR3, as DNA: TGTGCCAGCAGCCATATCGCGGGGGGCACAGATACGCAGTATTTT. This codes for CASSHIAGGTDTQYF.

The chain is built from TRBV2 and TRBJ1-2, with D unresolved. The CDR3 is 14 residues long. V was shortened by 3 bases and J by 7 bases, with 15 bases between the two germline ends. Germline CDR1 is SNHLY and CDR2 is FYNNEI. CDR3 nucleotide sequence: TGTGCCAGCAGTGATAGGAGGGAGAAAGGTGGCTACACCTTC. Its translation: CASSDRREKGGYTF.

The chain joins TRBV5-1 to TRBJ2-2; D is perhaps TRBD1 (5 bases). Trimming pared 5 bases from V and 1 base from J, leaving 15 bases between. The CDR3 length is 16 residues. CDR1 is SGHRS and CDR2 is YFSETQ in the germline V gene. CDR3 amino acids: CASSSTLTENTGELFF. CDR3 DNA: TGCGCCAGCAGTTCCACCTTGACAGAGAACACCGGGGAGCTGTTTTTT.